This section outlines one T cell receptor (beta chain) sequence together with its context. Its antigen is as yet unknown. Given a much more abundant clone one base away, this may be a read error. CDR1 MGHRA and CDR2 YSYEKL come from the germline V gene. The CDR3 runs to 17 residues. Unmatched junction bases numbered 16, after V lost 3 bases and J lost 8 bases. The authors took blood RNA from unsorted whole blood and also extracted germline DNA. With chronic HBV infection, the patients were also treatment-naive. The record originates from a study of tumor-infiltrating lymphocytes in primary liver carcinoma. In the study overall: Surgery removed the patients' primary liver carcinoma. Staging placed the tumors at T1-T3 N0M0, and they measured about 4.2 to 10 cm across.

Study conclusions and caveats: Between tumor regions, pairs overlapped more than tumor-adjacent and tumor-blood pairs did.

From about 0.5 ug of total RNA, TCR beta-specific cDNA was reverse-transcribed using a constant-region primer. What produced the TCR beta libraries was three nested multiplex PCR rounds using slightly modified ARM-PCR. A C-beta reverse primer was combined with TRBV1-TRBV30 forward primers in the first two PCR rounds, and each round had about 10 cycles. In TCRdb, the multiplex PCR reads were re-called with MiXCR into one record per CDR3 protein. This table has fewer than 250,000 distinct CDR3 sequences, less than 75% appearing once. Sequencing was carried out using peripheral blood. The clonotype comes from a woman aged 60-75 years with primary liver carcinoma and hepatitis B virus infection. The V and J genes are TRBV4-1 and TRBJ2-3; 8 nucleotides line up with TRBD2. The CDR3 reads CASSQNVGAGVPVTQYF. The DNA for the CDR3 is TGCGCCAGCAGCCAGAACGTGGGAGCGGGAGTGCCAGTTACGCAGTATTTT.